This T cell receptor (beta chain) was captured by sequencing in a study of radiation and T cells in renal cell carcinoma. Germline-derived CDR1 and CDR2 are SGHRS and YFSETQ. V lost 4 bases to trimming and J lost 1 base, with 16 bases between them. The CDR3 length is 16 residues. The sample's time point: blood 2 weeks post-SBRT. Treatment of the sample: 15 Gy SBRT to primary tumor, nephrectomy 4 weeks later. Sequencing used immunoSEQ multiplex PCR; TCRdb keeps in-frame clones, though not all of them. The sample lists 100,000 to 150,000 clones; 65% to 85% were seen once. V usage is TRBV5-1 and J usage is TRBJ2-3; TRBD1 might be the D (5 bases). The starting material was blood, obtained from a patient whose treatment included radiotherapy and nephrectomy. The TCR was taken from a man between 45 and 60 years old with renal cell carcinoma. The CDR3 is CASSGTGTWGTDTQYF. Written as DNA, the CDR3 is TGCGCCAGCAGCGGAACAGGTACTTGGGGCACAGATACGCAGTATTTT.